This T cell receptor beta chain appears in the sequencing data of a study of Graves' ophthalmopathy and Graves' hyperthyroidism. Amplification targeted the TCR beta CDR3 regions, with RNA transcripts as the source material. Following a first-round RT-PCR that used HTBI primers, a second-round multiplex PCR was carried out. TCRdb itself ran the multiplex PCR reads through MiXCR, one entry per CDR3 protein. The sample holds 300,000 to 400,000 distinct CDR3 sequences; about 18% are singletons and the top ten take 2% to 3%. This clonotype came up many times. Excluded were patients with other autoimmune diseases, uncontrolled infections, pregnancy or lactation. V was clipped by 8 bases and J by 6 bases, with 23 bases between them. CDR1 is SGHVS, CDR2 FQNEAQ, per germline. The CDR3 totals 15 residues.

This TCR was sampled from an adult woman with stable Graves' hyperthyroidism. The chain joins TRBV7-8 to TRBJ2-7; D is tentatively TRBD1 or TRBD2 (5 bases each). Material for sequencing was peripheral blood. This chain's CDR3 is CASGPRGTVYSEQYF. Here the CDR3 DNA reads TGTGCCAGCGGGCCACGTGGGACGGTGTATTCCGAGCAGTACTTC.